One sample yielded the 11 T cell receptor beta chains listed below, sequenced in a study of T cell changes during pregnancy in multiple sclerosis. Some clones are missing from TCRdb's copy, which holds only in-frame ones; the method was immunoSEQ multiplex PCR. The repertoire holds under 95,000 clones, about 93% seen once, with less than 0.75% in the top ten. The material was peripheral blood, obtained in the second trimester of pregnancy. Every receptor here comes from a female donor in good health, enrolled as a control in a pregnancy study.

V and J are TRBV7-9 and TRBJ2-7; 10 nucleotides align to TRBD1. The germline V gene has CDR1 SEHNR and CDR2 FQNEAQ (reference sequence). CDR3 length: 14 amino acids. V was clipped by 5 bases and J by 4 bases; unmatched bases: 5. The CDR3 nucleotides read TGTGCCAGCAGCCCACGGGACAGGGGTTACGAGCAGTACTTC. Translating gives CASSPRDRGYEQYF.

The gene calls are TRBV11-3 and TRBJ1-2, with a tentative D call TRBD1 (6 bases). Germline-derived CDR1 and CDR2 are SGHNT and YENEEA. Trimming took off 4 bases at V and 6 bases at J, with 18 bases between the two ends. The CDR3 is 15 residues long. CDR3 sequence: CASSSTPSGADGYTF. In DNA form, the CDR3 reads TGTGCCAGCAGCTCGACTCCCTCAGGGGCGGATGGCTACACCTTC.

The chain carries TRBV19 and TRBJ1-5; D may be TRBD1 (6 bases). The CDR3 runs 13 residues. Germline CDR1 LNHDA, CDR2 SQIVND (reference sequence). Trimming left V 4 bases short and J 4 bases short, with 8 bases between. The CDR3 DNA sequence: TGTGCCAGTAGTAGACAGGCTAATCAGCCCCAGCATTTT. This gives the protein CASSRQANQPQHF.

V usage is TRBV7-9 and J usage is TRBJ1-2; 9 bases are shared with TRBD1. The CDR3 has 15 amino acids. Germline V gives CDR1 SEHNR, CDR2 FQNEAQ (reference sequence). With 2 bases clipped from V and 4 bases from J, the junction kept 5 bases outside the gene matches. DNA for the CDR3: TGTGCCAGCAGCTTACCACAGGGGGCCGTCTATGGCTACACCTTC. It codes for CASSLPQGAVYGYTF.

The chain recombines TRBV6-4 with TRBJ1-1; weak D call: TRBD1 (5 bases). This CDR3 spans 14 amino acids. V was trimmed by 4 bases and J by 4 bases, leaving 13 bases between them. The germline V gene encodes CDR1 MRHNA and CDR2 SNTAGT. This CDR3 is CASSVSGGSTEAFF. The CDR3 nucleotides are TGTGCCAGCAGTGTATCGGGGGGGAGCACTGAAGCTTTCTTT.

The CDR3 region is CASSQEPGQGRNEQFF. CDR3 coding DNA: TGCGCCAGCAGCCAAGAGCCTGGACAGGGGCGAAATGAGCAGTTCTTC. V gene TRBV4-1 combines with J gene TRBJ2-1, with 9 bases fitting TRBD1. This CDR3 has 16 amino acids. After removal of 0 bases from V and 7 bases from J, the junction contained 7 bases not matched to a gene. From germline, CDR1 is MGHRA and CDR2 YSYEKL.

CDR3 protein: CASSLGQGIHEQYF. CDR3 DNA: TGTGCCAGCAGCTTGGGACAGGGGATACACGAGCAGTACTTC. The J gene is TRBJ2-7, the V gene TRBV11-1, with 10 bases identical to TRBD1. Looked up from germline, CDR1 is SGHAT and CDR2 is FQDESV (reference sequence). The CDR3 contains 14 residues. With 3 bases clipped from V and 5 bases from J, the junction kept 4 bases outside the gene matches.

The DNA for the CDR3 is TGTGCCAGCAGTTACGGAGGGTACAATGAGCAGTTCTTC. This gives the protein CASSYGGYNEQFF. This chain connects TRBV6-5 to TRBJ2-1; tentatively, D is TRBD2 (6 bases). Germline values: CDR1 MNHEY, CDR2 SVGAGI. The V gene lost 2 bases and the J gene lost 4 bases, with 6 bases spanning the gap. CDR3 length equals 13 residues.

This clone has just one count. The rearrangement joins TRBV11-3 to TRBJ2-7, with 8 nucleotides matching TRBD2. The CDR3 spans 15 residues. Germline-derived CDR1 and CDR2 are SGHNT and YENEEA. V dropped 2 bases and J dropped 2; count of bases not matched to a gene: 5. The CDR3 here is CASSLQSGGPYEQYF. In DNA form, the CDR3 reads TGTGCCAGCAGCTTACAAAGCGGGGGCCCCTACGAGCAGTACTTC.

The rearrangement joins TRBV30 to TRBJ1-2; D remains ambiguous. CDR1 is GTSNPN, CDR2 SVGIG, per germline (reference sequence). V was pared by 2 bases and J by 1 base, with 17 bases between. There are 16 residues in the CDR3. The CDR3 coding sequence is TGTGCCTGGAGTCTCCCGGGCGTCGGGATTAACTATGGCTACACCTTC. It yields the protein CAWSLPGVGINYGYTF.

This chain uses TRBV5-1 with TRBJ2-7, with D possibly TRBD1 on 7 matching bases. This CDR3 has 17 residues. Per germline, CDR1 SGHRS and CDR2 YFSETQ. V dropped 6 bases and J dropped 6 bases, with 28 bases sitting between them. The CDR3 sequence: CASMGGLGGQRIGEQYF. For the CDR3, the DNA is TGCGCCAGCATGGGGGGTTTGGGGGGACAGAGAATCGGCGAGCAGTACTTC.